Below are 19 T cell receptor beta chains sequenced from a single sample in a study of OX40 agonist ivuxolimab in advanced cancers. Assay: immunoSEQ multiplex PCR; the TCRdb copy retains only in-frame clones and omits some. The sample holds approximately 60,000 clones, over 85% seen once. Sequencing used CD4+ or CD8+ T cells sorted from blood, obtained in a trial of the OX40 agonist ivuxolimab. These receptors came from an adult with an advanced solid tumor such as melanoma, head and neck, liver or kidney cancer.

CDR3 region: CASSLANDPAETQYF. In DNA form, the CDR3 reads TGTGCCAGCAGCTTAGCGAATGACCCCGCAGAGACCCAGTACTTC. V usage is TRBV7-9 and J usage is TRBJ2-5; D gene ambiguous. This CDR3 is 15 amino acids long. Deletions cut 0 bases from V and 4 bases from J, with 12 bases between. Germline values: CDR1 SEHNR, CDR2 FQNEAQ (reference sequence).

The V gene is TRBV5-1, the J gene TRBJ1-5, with TRBD1 matching over 7 bases. The J segment lost 1 base and the V segment lost 4 bases, leaving 5 bases of the junction unmatched. Germline CDR1 and CDR2: SGHRS and YFSETQ. The CDR3 covers 15 residues. CDR3 coding DNA: TGCGCCAGCAGCCCGGGACAGCACAGCAATCAGCCCCAGCATTTT. It specifies CASSPGQHSNQPQHF.

The chain uses TRBV13 and TRBJ2-2, with D perhaps given as TRBD1 or TRBD2 (6 bases each). The CDR3 has 13 residues. CDR1 is PRHDT, CDR2 FYEKMQ, per germline (reference sequence). V lost 5 bases, J lost 7 bases, and 11 bases lay in between. CDR3 loop: CASSLRGGGELFF. In DNA form, the CDR3 reads TGTGCCAGCAGCCTCAGGGGAGGCGGGGAGCTGTTTTTT.

The CDR3 is CASSSDTGTLAGDTQYF. As DNA, the CDR3 is TGCGCCAGCAGCTCGGACACCGGGACCTTAGCTGGGGATACGCAGTATTTT. V and J are TRBV5-1 and TRBJ2-3; D possibly uses TRBD1 or TRBD2 (5 bases each). The V gene's germline CDR1 is SGHRS and CDR2 YFSETQ. The CDR3 spans 17 residues. The V end lost 3 bases, the J end lost 6 bases, and 23 bases lay between the germline ends.

The chain links TRBV10-2 to TRBJ1-2; D possibly corresponds to TRBD1 (6 bases). The CDR3 contains 14 residues. Germline-derived CDR1 and CDR2 are WSHSY and SAAADI. Trimming removed 6 bases from V and 0 bases from J, with 11 bases in between. The CDR3: CASRRQDPNYGYTF. The CDR3 nucleotides are TGCGCCAGCAGACGACAGGATCCTAACTATGGCTACACCTTC.

The chain is built from TRBV11-3 and TRBJ2-3; D not certain. Germline CDR1 is SGHNT and CDR2 is YENEEA. The CDR3 covers 13 residues. The germline V and J ends were trimmed by 1 base and 2 bases, with 4 bases remaining between them. CDR3: CASSLVYTDTQYF. The CDR3 bases are TGTGCCAGCAGCTTAGTATACACAGATACGCAGTATTTT.

The genes are TRBV12-5 and TRBJ2-7, with a weak D call TRBD1 (5 bases). This CDR3 is 14 amino acids long. V gave up 6 bases and J gave up 2 bases, with 14 bases separating them. Germline CDR1 is LGHNT and CDR2 is FRNRAP. The CDR3 is CASGPSGQPYEQYF. CDR3 bases: TGTGCTAGTGGCCCCTCAGGGCAACCCTACGAGCAGTACTTC.

The chain uses TRBV11-3 and TRBJ1-1; no clear D gene. The CDR3 extends over 13 amino acids. The V end was cut by 3 bases, the J end by 4 bases, with 9 bases between. From germline, CDR1 is SGHNT and CDR2 YENEEA. The DNA for the CDR3 is TGTGCCAGCAGCTTGCGGCCGACCACTGAAGCTTTCTTT. Translation gives CASSLRPTTEAFF.

V usage is TRBV11-2 and J usage is TRBJ2-7; no definite D call. Germline lookup yields CDR1 SGHAT and CDR2 FQNNGV. The germline V and J ends were trimmed by 2 bases and 2 bases, with 10 bases remaining between them. The CDR3 is made up of 14 amino acids. The CDR3 DNA follows: TGTGCCAGCAGCTTATCGCCGTTACCCTACGAGCAGTACTTC. This codes for CASSLSPLPYEQYF. The variable domain in full, with the rest retrieved from reference TRBV11-2 and TRBJ2-7, is EAGVAQSPRYKIIEKRQSVAFWCNPISGHATLYWYQQILGQGPKLLIQFQNNGVVDDSQLPKDRFSAERLKGVDSTLKIQPAKLEDSAVYLCASSLSPLPYEQYFGPGTRLTVT.

V and J are TRBV7-6 and TRBJ2-2; D is uncertain. The CDR3 length is 15 residues. V dropped 3 bases and J dropped 0 bases, with 8 bases sitting between them. Germline lookup yields CDR1 SGHVS and CDR2 FNYEAQ. The CDR3 DNA sequence: TGTGCCAGCAGCTTGGCCCTAACGAACACCGGGGAGCTGTTTTTT. Its translation: CASSLALTNTGELFF. The complete variable domain, with remaining parts taken from reference TRBV7-6 and TRBJ2-2, reads GAGVSQSPRYKVTKRGQDVALRCDPISGHVSLYWYRQALGQGPEFLTYFNYEAQQDKSGLPNDRFSAERPEGSISTLTIQRTEQRDSAMYRCASSLALTNTGELFFGEGSRLTVL.

The chain links TRBV28 to TRBJ2-2; the D gene is possibly TRBD2 (5 bases). The germline V gene encodes CDR1 MDHEN and CDR2 SYDVKM. The V end lost 4 bases, the J end lost 0 bases, and 12 bases lay between the germline ends. The CDR3 runs 16 residues. Here the CDR3 reads CASSSRGPSNTGELFF. The CDR3 DNA reads TGTGCCAGCAGTTCCCGAGGGCCCTCGAACACCGGGGAGCTGTTTTTT. The full variable domain, in which reference TRBV28 and TRBJ2-2 provide the parts outside the CDR3, is DVKVTQSSRYLVKRTGEKVFLECVQDMDHENMFWYRQDPGLGLRLIYFSYDVKMKEKGDIPEGYSVSREKKERFSLILESASTNQTSMYLCASSSRGPSNTGELFFGEGSRLTVL.

The chain combines TRBV11-2 with TRBJ2-7, with D possibly matching TRBD2 (6 bases). Trimming cost V 2 bases and J 4 bases, with 9 bases left between them. Germline CDR1 and CDR2: SGHAT and FQNNGV. The CDR3 sequence is 13 residues long. The CDR3 loop reads CASSLTGAYEQYF. In DNA, the CDR3 is TGTGCCAGCAGCTTAACGGGAGCGTACGAGCAGTACTTC.

The chain joins TRBV2 to TRBJ2-3, with D possibly being TRBD2 (5 bases). With 8 bases removed from V and 2 bases from J, the gap between germline ends came to 14 bases. Germline V gene data show CDR1 as SNHLY and CDR2 as FYNNEI. This CDR3 is 14 amino acids long. The chain's CDR3 is CASFGGTLTDTQYF. CDR3 in DNA: TGTGCCAGCTTCGGAGGAACACTCACAGATACGCAGTATTTT.

The chain couples TRBV5-6 to TRBJ2-2; 9 positions match TRBD1. Germline CDR1 is SGHDT and CDR2 is YYEEEE. This CDR3 contains 14 residues. V lost 3 bases and J lost 11; bases outside the gene matches: 8. The CDR3: CASSSTGGRVELFF. The CDR3 DNA reads as TGTGCCAGCAGCTCCACAGGGGGCCGGGTAGAGCTGTTTTTT.

The chain has TRBV13 and TRBJ2-1; D is unclear. V lost 0 bases to trimming and J lost 3 bases, with 12 bases between them. This CDR3 has 16 residues. The germline V gene encodes CDR1 PRHDT and CDR2 FYEKMQ (reference sequence). The chain's CDR3 is CASSLGSELNYNEQFF. CDR3 DNA: TGTGCCAGCAGCTTAGGGTCGGAATTGAACTACAATGAGCAGTTCTTC.

This sequence joins TRBV19 and TRBJ2-1; 11 bases match TRBD2. Germline assignment: CDR1 LNHDA and CDR2 SQIVND (reference sequence). V lost 2 bases and J lost 8; bases outside the gene matches: 11. The CDR3 sequence is 17 residues long. The CDR3 nucleotides are TGTGCCAGTAGTATATGGCTAGCGGGAGGCCCGGGTCATGAGCAGTTCTTC. It translates to CASSIWLAGGPGHEQFF.

DNA of the CDR3: TGTGCCAGCAGCTTAGACGTTCCCGGGTATGGCTACACCTTC. Translation: CASSLDVPGYGYTF. V usage is TRBV7-6 and J usage is TRBJ1-2, with D hard to call. CDR3 length equals 14 residues. Per germline, CDR1 SGHVS and CDR2 FNYEAQ. With 1 base removed from V and 5 bases from J, the gap between germline ends came to 11 bases.

V gene TRBV21-1 combines with J gene TRBJ2-1; the table names TRBD2, a call not compared with the DNA. TRBV21-1 is classified as a pseudogene. This CDR3 has 17 residues. The CDR3 loop reads CASSKFLREGQFNEQFF. In DNA form, the CDR3 reads TGTGCCAGCAGCAAATTTTTGCGGGAGGGCCAATTCAATGAGCAGTTCTTC.

This clone has just one count. The chain carries TRBV30 and TRBJ2-7; tentative D call: TRBD2 (5 bases). The CDR3 contains 15 residues. V was cut by 4 bases and J by 6 bases, with 22 bases left in between. CDR1 GTSNPN and CDR2 SVGIG come from the germline V gene (reference sequence). CDR3 region: CAWKQWERFLGEQYF. The CDR3 DNA reads as TGTGCCTGGAAACAGTGGGAGAGGTTTTTGGGCGAGCAGTACTTC.